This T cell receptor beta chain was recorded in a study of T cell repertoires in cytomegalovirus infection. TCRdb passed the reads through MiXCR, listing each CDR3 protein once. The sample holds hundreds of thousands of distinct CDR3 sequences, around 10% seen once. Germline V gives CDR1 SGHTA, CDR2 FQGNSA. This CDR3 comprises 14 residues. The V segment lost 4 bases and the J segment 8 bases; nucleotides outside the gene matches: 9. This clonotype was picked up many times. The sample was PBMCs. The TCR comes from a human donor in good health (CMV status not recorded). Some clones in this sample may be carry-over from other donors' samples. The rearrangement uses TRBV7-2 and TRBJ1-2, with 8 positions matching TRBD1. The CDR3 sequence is CASSSTGQGRGYTF. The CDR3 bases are TGTGCCAGCAGCTCCACCGGACAGGGTAGGGGCTACACCTTC.